These 17 T cell receptor beta chains came from one sample sequenced in a study of shared clonotypes between healthy human individuals. The naive CD8 subset, CD45RO-negative cells positively selected for CCR7, excluded terminally differentiated effector memory CD45RA+ cells. Libraries were prepared by immunoSEQ multiplex PCR; TCRdb keeps only in-frame clonotypes and omits some of them. This sample has about 2 million clones, with about 94% found just once. Specimen: naive CD8+ T cells sorted from blood. Source of these receptors: a man younger than 30 in good health.

The chain has TRBV6-1 and TRBJ2-7, with TRBD1 matching 8 bases. V was clipped by 8 bases and J by 4 bases; unmatched bases: 10. Germline CDR1 is MNHNS and CDR2 is SASEGT. The CDR3 has 14 amino acids. The CDR3 DNA reads as TGTGCCAGCGAATTATCAGGGGGCCAATACGAGCAGTACTTC. This codes for CASELSGGQYEQYF.

This chain joins TRBV14 and TRBJ1-4, with TRBD1 matching 8 bases. J gave up 7 bases and V 3 bases, and 13 bases lay outside the gene matches. This CDR3 spans 17 amino acids. The germline gives CDR1 SGHDN, CDR2 FVKESK. The CDR3 sequence: CASSHGYETGVGEKLFF. As DNA, the CDR3 is TGTGCCAGCAGCCATGGTTACGAGACAGGGGTCGGTGAAAAACTGTTTTTT.

For this clone: This specimen includes other DNA sequences encoding the same CDR3. The rearrangement joins TRBV7-9 to TRBJ1-5; TRBD1 matches 10 bases. In germline, CDR1 is SEHNR, CDR2 FQNEAQ (reference sequence). Germline trimming cut 1 base from V and 7 bases from J; bases unmatched to any gene: 4. The CDR3 loop spans 15 amino acids. The CDR3 reads CASSLVTGGEQPQHF. DNA of the CDR3: TGTGCCAGCAGCTTAGTGACAGGGGGCGAACAGCCCCAGCATTTT. The variable domain in full, with the rest retrieved from reference TRBV7-9 and TRBJ1-5, is DTGVSQNPRHKITKRGQNVTFRCDPISEHNRLYWYRQTLGQGPEFLTYFQNEAQLEKSRLLSDRFSAERPKGSFSTLEIQRTEQGDSAMYLCASSLVTGGEQPQHFGDGTRLSIL.

The V call is TRBV27, the J call TRBJ2-1; possibly TRBD2 for D (5 bases). Between the trimmed V and J ends, which lost 2 bases and 0 bases, there was a span of 14 bases. The germline gives CDR1 MNHEY, CDR2 SMNVEV (reference sequence). CDR3 length: 17 residues. DNA for the CDR3: TGTGCCAGCAGTTTAACTTACAGCGGACGCTCCTACAATGAGCAGTTCTTC. It codes for CASSLTYSGRSYNEQFF.

As regards this clone: The sample holds other DNA sequences that translate to the same CDR3. The V and J genes are TRBV30 and TRBJ2-7; D possibly corresponds to TRBD2 (6 bases). The CDR3 has 13 amino acids. Germline V gene sequence: CDR1 GTSNPN, CDR2 SVGIG (reference sequence). Trimming pared 2 bases from V and 4 bases from J, leaving 12 bases between. Here the CDR3 reads CAWSPTGGYEQYF. CDR3 coding DNA: TGTGCCTGGAGTCCCACTGGGGGGTACGAGCAGTACTTC.

Comments on this clone: Relative to the germline gene, one junction end is altered; a read error may explain this. This chain connects TRBV6-6 to TRBJ2-2; D is perhaps TRBD2 (6 bases). The CDR3 extends over 15 amino acids. CDR1 and CDR2 from the germline V gene are MNHNY and SVGAGI (reference sequence). The chain's CDR3 is CASSYSFDLPGGLFF. DNA of the CDR3: TGTGCCAGCAGTTACTCCTTCGACCTCCCCGGGGGGCTGTTTTTT.

The chain carries TRBV2 and TRBJ2-7; 7 positions agree with TRBD2. Germline V gene data show CDR1 as SNHLY and CDR2 as FYNNEI. With 1 base clipped from V and 4 bases from J, the junction kept 10 bases outside the gene matches. This CDR3 is built from 16 residues. CDR3 nucleotide sequence: TGTGCCAGCAGTGAAGGAGGGGCGGGAGAGCAATACGAGCAGTACTTC. Protein: CASSEGGAGEQYEQYF.

This chain joins TRBV29-1 and TRBJ2-1; 7 nucleotides line up with TRBD2. The CDR3 spans 16 residues. Per the germline V gene, CDR1 is SQVTM and CDR2 is ANQGSEA. J lost 1 base, V lost 0 bases, and 6 bases had no gene match. CDR3 in DNA: TGCAGCGTTGAAGACCGAGCGGGAAAATCCTACAATGAGCAGTTCTTC. Protein: CSVEDRAGKSYNEQFF.

The CDR3 spells CASSLSTGAGDGYTF. For the CDR3, the DNA is TGTGCCAGCAGCTTATCGACAGGGGCGGGAGATGGCTACACCTTC. This chain uses TRBV7-9 with TRBJ1-2; 8 bases agree with TRBD1. Germline lookup yields CDR1 SEHNR and CDR2 FQNEAQ (reference sequence). The CDR3 length is 15 residues. With V trimmed by 2 bases and J by 6 bases, 8 bases remained unmatched.

The V gene is TRBV9, the J gene TRBJ2-7; D possibly uses TRBD1 or TRBD2 (5 bases each). The CDR3 consists of 14 residues. V gave up 0 bases and J gave up 5 bases, with 12 bases separating them. In germline, CDR1 is SGDLS, CDR2 YYNGEE. CDR3 bases: TGTGCCAGCAGCGTAGTGGGGACGTCAGACGAGCAGTACTTC. Translated, it gives CASSVVGTSDEQYF.

The chain joins TRBV27 to TRBJ2-2, with 9 nucleotides matching TRBD1. The CDR3 spans 17 residues. Germline V gene data show CDR1 as MNHEY and CDR2 as SMNVEV (reference sequence). V trimming: 5 bases; J trimming: 6 bases; junction bases outside the gene matches: 13. As DNA, the CDR3 is TGTGCCAGCAGTCACTCTACCGGGACAGGGATGGCCGGGGAGCTGTTTTTT. This encodes CASSHSTGTGMAGELFF.

A single count supports this clone. The chain couples TRBV27 to TRBJ2-5; D gene ambiguous. Looked up from germline, CDR1 is MNHEY and CDR2 is SMNVEV (reference sequence). The V end lost 4 bases, the J end lost 0 bases, and 9 bases lay between the germline ends. This CDR3 spans 14 amino acids. The CDR3 protein is CASSSDTYQETQYF. Here the CDR3 DNA reads TGTGCCAGCAGTTCCGACACGTACCAAGAGACCCAGTACTTC.

The genes are TRBV6-1 and TRBJ1-2, with a possible D match to TRBD1 (6 bases). The germline V and J ends were trimmed by 3 bases and 4 bases, with 12 bases remaining between them. The length of the CDR3 is 14 residues. Germline V gene lookup returns CDR1 MNHNS and CDR2 SASEGT. CDR3 loop: CASSDGGGLYGYTF. The CDR3 region has the DNA TGTGCCAGCAGTGATGGCGGGGGCCTCTATGGCTACACCTTC.

The V call is TRBV4-1, the J call TRBJ2-7, with a tentative D call TRBD1 (6 bases). The germline gives CDR1 MGHRA, CDR2 YSYEKL. The CDR3 is 16 amino acids. Trimming took 0 bases from V and 2 from J, leaving 14 bases between them. CDR3 amino acids: CASSQDPRTVTYEQYF. CDR3 nucleotides: TGCGCCAGCAGCCAAGATCCCCGGACAGTTACCTACGAGCAGTACTTC.

The V gene is TRBV28, the J gene TRBJ2-5; 8 bases agree with TRBD1. Trimming removed 5 bases from V and 4 bases from J; junction bases left unmatched: 3. Germline CDR1 and CDR2: MDHEN and SYDVKM. The CDR3 spans 13 residues. CDR3 DNA: TGTGCCAGCAGTGCAGGGGGCGGAGAGACCCAGTACTTC. Translated: CASSAGGGETQYF. The full variable domain, completed using reference TRBV28 and TRBJ2-5, is DVKVTQSSRYLVKRTGEKVFLECVQDMDHENMFWYRQDPGLGLRLIYFSYDVKMKEKGDIPEGYSVSREKKERFSLILESASTNQTSMYLCASSAGGGETQYFGPGTRLLVL.

The chain carries TRBV28 and TRBJ2-5, with 7 bases that match TRBD1. V was pared by 7 bases and J by 2 bases, with 13 bases of the junction left unmatched. Germline V gene lookup returns CDR1 MDHEN and CDR2 SYDVKM. This CDR3 has 16 residues. This CDR3 reads CASIGLTGSKQETQYF. CDR3 bases: TGTGCCAGCATTGGGTTGACAGGGTCTAAGCAAGAGACCCAGTACTTC.

V gene TRBV28 combines with J gene TRBJ2-5; D is unresolved. Trimming cost V 5 bases and J 5 bases, with 15 bases left between them. The CDR3 is made up of 14 amino acids. In germline, CDR1 is MDHEN, CDR2 SYDVKM. In DNA, the CDR3 is TGTGCCAGCAGTCAACCCGGTGGGCGCGAGACCCAGTACTTC. It codes for CASSQPGGRETQYF.